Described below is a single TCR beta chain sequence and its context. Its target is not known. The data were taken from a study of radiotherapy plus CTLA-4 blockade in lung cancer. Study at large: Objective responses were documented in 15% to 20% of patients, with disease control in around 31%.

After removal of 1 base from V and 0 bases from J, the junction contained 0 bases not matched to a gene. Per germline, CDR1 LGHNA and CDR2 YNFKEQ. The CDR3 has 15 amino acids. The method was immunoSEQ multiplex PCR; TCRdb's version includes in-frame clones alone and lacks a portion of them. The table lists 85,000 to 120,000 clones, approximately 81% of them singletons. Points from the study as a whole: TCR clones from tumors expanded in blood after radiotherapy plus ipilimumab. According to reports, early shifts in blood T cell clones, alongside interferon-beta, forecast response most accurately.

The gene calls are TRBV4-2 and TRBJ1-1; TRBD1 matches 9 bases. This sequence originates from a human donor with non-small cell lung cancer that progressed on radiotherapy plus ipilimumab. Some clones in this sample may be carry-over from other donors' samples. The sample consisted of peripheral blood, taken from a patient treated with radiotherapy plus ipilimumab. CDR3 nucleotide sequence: TGTGCCAGCAGCCAAGGGACAGGGGTGAACACTGAAGCTTTCTTT. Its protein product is CASSQGTGVNTEAFF.